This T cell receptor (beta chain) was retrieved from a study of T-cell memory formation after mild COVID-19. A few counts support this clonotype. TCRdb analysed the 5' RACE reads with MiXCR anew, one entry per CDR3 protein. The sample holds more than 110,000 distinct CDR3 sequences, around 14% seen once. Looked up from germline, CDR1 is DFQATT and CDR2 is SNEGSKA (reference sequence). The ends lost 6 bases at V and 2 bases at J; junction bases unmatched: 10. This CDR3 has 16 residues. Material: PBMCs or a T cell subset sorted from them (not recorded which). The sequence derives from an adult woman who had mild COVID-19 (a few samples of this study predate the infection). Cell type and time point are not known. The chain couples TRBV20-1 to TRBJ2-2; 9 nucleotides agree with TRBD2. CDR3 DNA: TGCAGTGCGATAGACGCGGGACTAGCAAACACCGGGGAGCTGTTTTTT. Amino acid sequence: CSAIDAGLANTGELFF.